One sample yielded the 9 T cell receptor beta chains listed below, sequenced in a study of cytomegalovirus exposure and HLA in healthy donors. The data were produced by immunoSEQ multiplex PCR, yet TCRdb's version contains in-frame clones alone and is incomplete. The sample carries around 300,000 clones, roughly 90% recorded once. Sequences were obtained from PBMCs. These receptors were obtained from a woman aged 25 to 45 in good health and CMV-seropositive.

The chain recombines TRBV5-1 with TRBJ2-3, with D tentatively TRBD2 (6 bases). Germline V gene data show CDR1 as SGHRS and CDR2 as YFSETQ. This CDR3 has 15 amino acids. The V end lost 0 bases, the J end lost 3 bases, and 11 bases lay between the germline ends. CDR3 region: CASSLAGLTTDTQYF. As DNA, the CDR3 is TGCGCCAGCAGCTTGGCGGGACTGACGACAGATACGCAGTATTTT.

CDR3 DNA sequence: TGTGCCAGCAGCCTGGGACAGCCGGCTCGGGAGCAGTACTTC. Translated: CASSLGQPAREQYF. The rearrangement links TRBV7-6 to TRBJ2-7; 7 bases are a match to TRBD1. Unmatched junction bases numbered 11, after V lost 5 bases and J lost 7 bases. The CDR3 extends over 14 amino acids. Germline V lookup: CDR1 SGHVS, CDR2 FNYEAQ.

CDR3: CASSPRTSRYYEQYF. The CDR3 nucleotides are TGTGCCAGCTCACCTCGGACCAGCCGGTACTACGAGCAGTACTTC. The chain employs TRBV18 and TRBJ2-7; the D is unclear. The germline V gene has CDR1 KGHSH and CDR2 LQKENI. Trimming stripped 3 bases from V and 3 bases from J, with 15 bases between. The CDR3 consists of 15 residues.

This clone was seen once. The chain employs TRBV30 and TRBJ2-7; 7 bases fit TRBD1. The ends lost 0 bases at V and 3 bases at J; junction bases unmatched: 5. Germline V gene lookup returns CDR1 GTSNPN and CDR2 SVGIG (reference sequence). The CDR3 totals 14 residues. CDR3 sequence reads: CAWSVGRQGYEQYF. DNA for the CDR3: TGTGCCTGGAGTGTAGGGAGACAGGGCTACGAGCAGTACTTC.

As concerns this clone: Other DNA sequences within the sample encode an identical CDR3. The CDR3 reads CSARGGTEAFF. The CDR3 region has the DNA TGCAGTGCTAGAGGGGGGACAGAAGCTTTCTTT. The chain combines TRBV20-1 with TRBJ1-1, with D possibly being TRBD1 (6 bases). The CDR3 extends over 11 amino acids. The V and J ends lost 1 base and 8 bases respectively, with 8 bases between them. CDR1 and CDR2 (germline): DFQATT, SNEGSKA (reference sequence).

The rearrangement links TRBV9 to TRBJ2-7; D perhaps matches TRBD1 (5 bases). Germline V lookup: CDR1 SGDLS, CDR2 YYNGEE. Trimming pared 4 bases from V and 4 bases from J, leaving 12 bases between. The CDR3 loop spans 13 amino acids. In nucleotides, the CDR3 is TGTGCCAGCAGCCCCGGTTCAGGGTACGAGCAGTACTTC. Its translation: CASSPGSGYEQYF. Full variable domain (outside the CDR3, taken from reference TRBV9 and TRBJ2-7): DSGVTQTPKHLITATGQRVTLRCSPRSGDLSVYWYQQSLDQGLQFLIQYYNGEERAKGNILERFSAQQFPDLHSELNLSSLELGDSALYFCASSPGSGYEQYFGPGTRLTVT.

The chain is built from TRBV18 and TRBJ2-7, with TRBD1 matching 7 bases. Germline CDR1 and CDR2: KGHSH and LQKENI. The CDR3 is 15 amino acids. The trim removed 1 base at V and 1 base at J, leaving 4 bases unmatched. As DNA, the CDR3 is TGTGCCAGCTCACCACTTAGGGACAGATCCTACGAGCAGTACTTC. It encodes CASSPLRDRSYEQYF.

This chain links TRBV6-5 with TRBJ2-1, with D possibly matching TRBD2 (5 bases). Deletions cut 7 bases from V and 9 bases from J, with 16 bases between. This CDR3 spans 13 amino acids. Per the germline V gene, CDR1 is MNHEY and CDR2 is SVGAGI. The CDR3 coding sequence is TGTGCCAGCATACGGGGAGTGGGCGGTGAGCAGTTCTTC. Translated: CASIRGVGGEQFF.

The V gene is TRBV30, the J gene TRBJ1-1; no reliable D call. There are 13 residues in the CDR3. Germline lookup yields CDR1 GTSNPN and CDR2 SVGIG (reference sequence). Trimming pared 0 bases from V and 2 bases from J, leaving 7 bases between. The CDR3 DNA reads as TGTGCCTGGAGTGTACCAGGAAACACTGAAGCTTTCTTT. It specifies CAWSVPGNTEAFF. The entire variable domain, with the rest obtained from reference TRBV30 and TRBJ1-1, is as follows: SQTIHQWPATLVQPVGSPLSLECTVEGTSNPNLYWYRQAAGRGLQLLFYSVGIGQISSEVPQNLSASRPQDRQFILSSKKLLLSDSGFYLCAWSVPGNTEAFFGQGTRLTVV.